The next 20 T cell receptor beta chains were all read from a single sample in a study of cytomegalovirus exposure and HLA in healthy donors. It was with 60 Vbeta and 13 Jbeta primers that the PCR ran. Clones were read by immunoSEQ multiplex PCR, and TCRdb kept only the in-frame ones, dropping some. The profile shows 90,000 to 100,000 clones, approximately 76% of them singletons. Input material: PBMCs. The source of these receptors is a woman in her sixties or seventies in good health and CMV-seropositive.

J is TRBJ2-5 and V is TRBV5-1, with TRBD2 matching 9 bases. V lost 7 bases, J lost 2 bases, and 6 bases stayed unmatched. Per the germline V gene, CDR1 is SGHRS and CDR2 is YFSETQ. CDR3 length: 14 amino acids. CDR3 in DNA: TGCGCCAGCTGCCCTAGCGGGAAACAAGAGACCCAGTACTTC. Protein sequence: CASCPSGKQETQYF. Full variable domain (missing parts from reference TRBV5-1 and TRBJ2-5): KAGVTQTPRYLIKTRGQQVTLSCSPISGHRSVSWYQQTPGQGLQFLFEYFSETQRNKGNFPGRFSGRQFSNSRSEMNVSTLELGDSALYLCASCPSGKQETQYFGPGTRLLVL.

The chain combines TRBV6-1 with TRBJ2-1; 7 nucleotides agree with TRBD1. Germline lookup yields CDR1 MNHNS and CDR2 SASEGT. V was clipped by 1 base and J by 6 bases; unmatched bases: 6. The CDR3 is 15 residues long. In DNA form, the CDR3 reads TGTGCCAGCAGTGAAGGAAGACAGGGTCTCAATGAGCAGTTCTTC. Residues: CASSEGRQGLNEQFF.

CDR3 coding DNA: TGCAGTGCTAGTCCGGGGACTGAAGCTTTCTTT. Its translation: CSASPGTEAFF. This chain connects TRBV20-1 to TRBJ1-1, with unresolved D. The germline V gene encodes CDR1 DFQATT and CDR2 SNEGSKA (reference sequence). This CDR3 comprises 11 residues. The V end lost 3 bases, the J end lost 5 bases, and 7 bases lay between the germline ends.

The J gene is TRBJ2-7, the V gene TRBV18; the match to TRBD2 covers 8 bases. The CDR3 loop spans 15 amino acids. Germline V lookup: CDR1 KGHSH, CDR2 LQKENI. V was pared by 2 bases and J by 0 bases, with 3 bases of the junction left unmatched. The CDR3 nucleotides are TGTGCCAGCTCACCAGCGACTAGCGACTCCTACGAGCAGTACTTC. It translates to CASSPATSDSYEQYF.

V gene TRBV30 combines with J gene TRBJ2-5; the D is unclear. Germline V gene sequence: CDR1 GTSNPN, CDR2 SVGIG (reference sequence). The CDR3 has 14 residues. The V end lost 2 bases, the J end lost 3 bases, and 13 bases lay between the germline ends. The CDR3 region is CAWSIGTAKETQYF. CDR3 nucleotides: TGTGCCTGGAGTATTGGAACAGCAAAAGAGACCCAGTACTTC.

The V gene is TRBV4-1, the J gene TRBJ2-5; the match to TRBD2 covers 7 bases. The DNA end is a closer match to TRBJ2-7, so the J assignment may be wrong. From germline, CDR1 is MGHRA and CDR2 YSYEKL. The CDR3 is 17 amino acids. The CDR3 here is CASSQDKGEGGAYEQYF. The CDR3 nucleotides are TGCGCCAGCAGCCAAGATAAGGGAGAGGGAGGGGCCTACGAGCAGTACTTC.

The chain couples TRBV9 to TRBJ2-3, with D tentatively TRBD2 (5 bases). The CDR3 totals 19 residues. Trimming took 3 bases from V and 0 from J, leaving 23 bases between them. Germline CDR1 SGDLS, CDR2 YYNGEE. The CDR3 nucleotides are TGTGCCAGCAGCGCTAGTGGGCGGGTGCAGTCCTTTAGCACAGATACGCAGTATTTT. Translating it yields CASSASGRVQSFSTDTQYF.

The chain has TRBV9 and TRBJ2-1; a weak D match, TRBD2 (6 bases). Trimming cost V 0 bases and J 4 bases, with 11 bases left between them. The CDR3 is made up of 15 amino acids. Germline V gene data show CDR1 as SGDLS and CDR2 as YYNGEE. The CDR3 DNA reads TGTGCCAGCAGCGTAGCGGGAGTACGGTACAATGAGCAGTTCTTC. Amino acids: CASSVAGVRYNEQFF.

The chain uses TRBV7-6 and TRBJ2-3; 7 bases are shared with TRBD1. CDR1 and CDR2 (germline): SGHVS, FNYEAQ. The CDR3 sequence is 17 residues long. With V trimmed by 5 bases and J by 7 bases, 18 bases remained unmatched. The CDR3 nucleotides are TGTGCCAGCAGCGCAAGACAGCCACAGCCGGGACAGCATACGCAGTATTTT. Translation: CASSARQPQPGQHTQYF. Filled out from reference TRBV7-6 and TRBJ2-3, the complete variable domain reads GAGVSQSPRYKVTKRGQDVALRCDPISGHVSLYWYRQALGQGPEFLTYFNYEAQQDKSGLPNDRFSAERPEGSISTLTIQRTEQRDSAMYRCASSARQPQPGQHTQYFGPGTRLTVL.

The chain couples TRBV28 to TRBJ1-1, with D possibly TRBD1 on 6 matching bases. CDR1 is MDHEN and CDR2 is SYDVKM in the germline V gene. The CDR3 has 13 amino acids. Deletions cut 10 bases from V and 4 bases from J, with 16 bases between. The CDR3 nucleotides read TGTGCCACCCCTGGACAGAGTAGCACTGAAGCTTTCTTT. It encodes CATPGQSSTEAFF.

This clone turned up a few times. This rearrangement joins TRBV5-1 to TRBJ2-2; D is undetermined. The CDR3 runs to 14 residues. Germline V gene lookup returns CDR1 SGHRS and CDR2 YFSETQ. V was pared by 3 bases and J by 7 bases, with 13 bases between. CDR3 sequence (DNA): TGCGCCAGCAGCTACCTTTCGGGTCGCGGGGAGCTGTTTTTT. It is translated as CASSYLSGRGELFF.

The rearrangement uses TRBV5-8 and TRBJ1-3; D not resolved. V was trimmed by 3 bases and J by 0 bases, leaving 13 bases between them. There are 16 residues in the CDR3. Per germline, CDR1 SGHTS and CDR2 YDEGEE. The CDR3: CASSSRSGYSGNTIYF. CDR3 bases: TGTGCCAGCAGCTCACGATCCGGGTACTCTGGAAACACCATATATTTT.

This clone has only one observation. This chain connects TRBV13 to TRBJ1-2; D unresolved. Trimming pared 0 bases from V and 8 bases from J, leaving 10 bases between. This CDR3 comprises 13 residues. CDR1 is PRHDT, CDR2 FYEKMQ, per germline (reference sequence). CDR3 DNA: TGTGCCAGCAGCTTAGGGGTTCAGCGGGGCTACACCTTC. Translating it yields CASSLGVQRGYTF.

This clone was found once. The CDR3 DNA reads TGTGCTAGTGGACCAGGGGGTCCCGGGGAGCTGTTTTTT. It encodes CASGPGGPGELFF. This chain joins TRBV12-5 and TRBJ2-2; TRBD1 matches at 7 bases. Germline CDR1 reads LGHNT; CDR2 reads FRNRAP. After removal of 6 bases from V and 6 bases from J, the junction contained 4 bases not matched to a gene. The CDR3 totals 13 residues. Full variable domain (rest looked up from reference TRBV12-5 and TRBJ2-2): DARVTQTPRHKVTEMGQEVTMRCQPILGHNTVFWYRQTMMQGLELLAYFRNRAPLDDSGMPKDRFSAEMPDATLATLKIQPSEPRDSAVYFCASGPGGPGELFFGEGSRLTVL.

The chain is built from TRBV7-9 and TRBJ2-1, with D unclear. The CDR3 consists of 12 residues. Germline loops: CDR1 SEHNR, CDR2 FQNEAQ (reference sequence). V gave up 5 bases and J gave up 9 bases, with 11 bases separating them. The CDR3 sequence is CASSTDWSEQFF. The CDR3, as DNA: TGTGCCAGCAGCACTGACTGGAGTGAGCAGTTCTTC.

This clone was recorded only once. The J gene is TRBJ2-5, the V gene TRBV5-1; 7 bases align to TRBD2. Germline trimming cut 4 bases from V and 8 bases from J; bases unmatched to any gene: 2. The germline CDR1 and CDR2 sequences are SGHRS and YFSETQ. This CDR3 is 11 amino acids long. DNA for the CDR3: TGCGCCAGCAGCCGGGGGGACACCCAGTACTTC. Translation gives CASSRGDTQYF. The complete variable domain, with remaining parts taken from reference TRBV5-1 and TRBJ2-5, reads KAGVTQTPRYLIKTRGQQVTLSCSPISGHRSVSWYQQTPGQGLQFLFEYFSETQRNKGNFPGRFSGRQFSNSRSEMNVSTLELGDSALYLCASSRGDTQYFGPGTRLLVL.

The chain uses TRBV27 and TRBJ1-1; the D gene is possibly TRBD1 (5 bases). The CDR3 is made up of 14 amino acids. Germline V lookup: CDR1 MNHEY, CDR2 SMNVEV (reference sequence). Trimming cost V 2 bases and J 4 bases, with 11 bases left between them. The CDR3 is CASSLTTGSTEAFF. The DNA for the CDR3 is TGTGCCAGCAGTTTAACCACAGGTTCCACTGAAGCTTTCTTT.

This clone has only one observation. The V and J genes are TRBV14 and TRBJ2-7; TRBD2 aligns across 11 bases. From germline, CDR1 is SGHDN and CDR2 FVKESK. The ends lost 1 base at V and 11 bases at J; junction bases unmatched: 4. CDR3 length equals 13 residues. The CDR3 DNA follows: TGTGCCAGCAGCCAAGGGGGACTAGCGGCGGAGTACTTC. It codes for CASSQGGLAAEYF.

This chain links TRBV7-9 with TRBJ2-1; TRBD2 agrees at 7 bases. Germline V gene sequence: CDR1 SEHNR, CDR2 FQNEAQ (reference sequence). Germline trimming cut 5 bases from V and 1 base from J; bases unmatched to any gene: 8. The CDR3 has 16 residues. CDR3 amino acids: CASSPNSGTSYNEQFF. CDR3 bases: TGTGCCAGCAGCCCAAACAGCGGGACGTCCTACAATGAGCAGTTCTTC.

The V call is TRBV4-1, the J call TRBJ2-4; 8 nucleotides match TRBD1. This CDR3 comprises 18 residues. The trim removed 0 bases at V and 3 bases at J, leaving 10 bases unmatched. CDR1 is MGHRA, CDR2 YSYEKL, per germline. CDR3 nucleotides: TGCGCCAGCAGCCAAGAGATAAGCAGGGGGCCCGGCAAAAACATTCAGTACTTC. This sequence encodes CASSQEISRGPGKNIQYF.